Shown below are 15 T cell receptor beta chains from a single sample sequenced in a study of T cell responses to AZD1222 COVID-19 vaccine. TCRdb's copy holds only in-frame clones and misses some; the assay was immunoSEQ multiplex PCR. This table holds 100,000 or so clones, about 89% found once. This specimen consisted of peripheral blood, obtained 28 days after the second AZD1222 dose. These receptors were collected from an adult who received the AZD1222 COVID-19 vaccine.

The rearrangement links TRBV10-3 to TRBJ2-7; no definite D call. Trimming took off 6 bases at V and 0 bases at J, with 15 bases between the two ends. This CDR3 has 15 residues. Germline CDR1 and CDR2: ENHRY and SYGVKD. CDR3 in DNA: TGTGCCATCAGCGCCCCGGGCACGAGCTCCTACGAGCAGTACTTC. Translated, it gives CAISAPGTSSYEQYF.

The chain recombines TRBV9 with TRBJ2-5, with D possibly TRBD1 on 5 matching bases. Germline V gene data show CDR1 as SGDLS and CDR2 as YYNGEE. V gave up 0 bases and J gave up 1 base, with 13 bases separating them. This CDR3 has 16 residues. CDR3: CASSVDQGSSQETQYF. The DNA for the CDR3 is TGTGCCAGCAGCGTAGACCAGGGATCGAGCCAAGAGACCCAGTACTTC.

This chain uses TRBV5-6 with TRBJ1-6; D not certain. Germline assignment: CDR1 SGHDT and CDR2 YYEEEE. The CDR3 totals 15 residues. The germline V and J ends were trimmed by 0 bases and 0 bases, with 4 bases remaining between them. CDR3 amino acids: CASSLDGSYNSPLHF. The CDR3 DNA is TGTGCCAGCAGCTTGGACGGCTCCTATAATTCACCCCTCCACTTT.

The chain uses TRBV28 and TRBJ2-7; perhaps TRBD2 as D (5 bases). Trimming took 6 bases from V and 3 from J, leaving 18 bases between them. The CDR3 extends over 15 amino acids. Germline loops: CDR1 MDHEN, CDR2 SYDVKM. The CDR3 coding sequence is TGTGCCAGCAGAGGGCCCGGGGTTAAGGGCTACGAGCAGTACTTC. It codes for CASRGPGVKGYEQYF.

CDR3 nucleotides: TGTGCCAGTAGTTACAGGGCCTGGGGGAATCAGCCCCAGCATTTT. This sequence encodes CASSYRAWGNQPQHF. The chain recombines TRBV19 with TRBJ1-5; perhaps TRBD1 as D (6 bases). Looked up from germline, CDR1 is LNHDA and CDR2 is SQIVND (reference sequence). The ends were cut back, 5 bases at V and 4 bases at J, with 15 bases in the middle. This CDR3 has 15 residues.

The chain recombines TRBV11-2 with TRBJ1-2; D not resolved. Trimming pared 1 base from V and 2 bases from J, leaving 14 bases between. Germline CDR1 is SGHAT and CDR2 is FQNNGV. The CDR3 is made up of 16 amino acids. The CDR3 region has the DNA TGTGCCAGCAGCTTAGCGGAGTCCTTGGGGAACTATGGCTACACCTTC. The encoded protein is CASSLAESLGNYGYTF. Looking up the rest from reference TRBV11-2 and TRBJ1-2 gives the full variable domain: EAGVAQSPRYKIIEKRQSVAFWCNPISGHATLYWYQQILGQGPKLLIQFQNNGVVDDSQLPKDRFSAERLKGVDSTLKIQPAKLEDSAVYLCASSLAESLGNYGYTFGSGTRLTVV.

The chain employs TRBV4-1 and TRBJ1-2; no firm D call. Trimming shortened V by 0 bases and J by 3 bases, and 5 bases separated the two germline ends. Per germline, CDR1 MGHRA and CDR2 YSYEKL. The length of the CDR3 is 13 residues. This CDR3 is CASSQDNYYGYTF. The DNA for the CDR3 is TGCGCCAGCAGCCAAGATAATTACTATGGCTACACCTTC.

The chain has TRBV6-2 or TRBV6-3 and TRBJ1-1; TRBD1 matches 7 bases. After removal of 6 bases from V and 6 bases from J, the junction contained 7 bases not matched to a gene. CDR1 is MNHEY, CDR2 SVGEGT, per germline. CDR3 length: 13 amino acids. CDR3 DNA sequence: TGTGCCAGCAGCAGAACAGGGGTCCCTGAAGCTTTCTTT. Its protein product is CASSRTGVPEAFF.

The chain uses TRBV27 and TRBJ1-1; D is perhaps TRBD1 (5 bases). CDR1 MNHEY and CDR2 SMNVEV come from the germline V gene (reference sequence). The CDR3 loop spans 15 amino acids. With 0 bases removed from V and 0 bases from J, the gap between germline ends came to 8 bases. The CDR3 spells CASSLSGTMNTEAFF. CDR3 nucleotides: TGTGCCAGCAGTTTATCGGGGACCATGAACACTGAAGCTTTCTTT.

This clone has a single count. The chain combines TRBV25-1 with TRBJ1-5, with 10 bases matching TRBD1. Per the germline V gene, CDR1 is MGHDK and CDR2 is SYGVNS. This CDR3 has 14 residues. V gave up 6 bases and J gave up 2 bases; unmatched junction bases: 1. The DNA for the CDR3 is TGTGCCAGCAGGGGGACAGGGGGCAATCAGCCCCAGCATTTT. This translates into CASRGTGGNQPQHF.

In nucleotides, the CDR3 is TGTGCCAGTAGTGATCAGGGACATAGCAATCAGCCCCAGCATTTT. Protein product: CASSDQGHSNQPQHF. The chain carries TRBV19 and TRBJ1-5; D may be TRBD1 (6 bases). Germline V CDR1 and CDR2: LNHDA, SQIVND (reference sequence). Between the trimmed V and J ends, which lost 5 bases and 0 bases, there was a span of 11 bases. CDR3 length: 15 amino acids.

The chain carries TRBV4-1 and TRBJ2-7, with TRBD2 as a possible D gene (5 bases). V lost 0 bases and J lost 2, with 11 bases in between. CDR3 length: 15 amino acids. Germline V CDR1 and CDR2: MGHRA, YSYEKL. The CDR3 spells CASSQEAGFPYEQYF. The CDR3 DNA sequence: TGCGCCAGCAGCCAAGAGGCGGGTTTCCCCTACGAGCAGTACTTC.

The chain is built from TRBV11-2 and TRBJ2-7, with D perhaps matching TRBD2 (5 bases). Per the germline V gene, CDR1 is SGHAT and CDR2 is FQNNGV. V lost 0 bases and J lost 2, with 11 bases in between. The CDR3 sequence is 15 residues long. This CDR3 is CASSLEIGGTYEQYF. As DNA, the CDR3 is TGTGCCAGCAGCTTAGAGATCGGAGGCACCTACGAGCAGTACTTC.

The chain employs TRBV3-1 (or the pseudogene TRBV3-2) and TRBJ2-7, with a possible D match to TRBD2 (5 bases). CDR1 LGHDT and CDR2 YNNKEL come from the germline V gene (reference sequence). The CDR3 contains 15 residues. Trimming took off 0 bases at V and 0 bases at J, with 9 bases between the two ends. The CDR3 coding sequence is TGTGCCAGCAGCCAAGAAGGGAGCGGCTCCTACGAGCAGTACTTC. Protein: CASSQEGSGSYEQYF.

This chain links TRBV6-5 with TRBJ1-6, with a tentative D call TRBD1 (5 bases). Trimming removed 7 bases at V and 10 bases at J, with 14 bases between. The CDR3 loop spans 13 amino acids. The germline CDR1 and CDR2 sequences are MNHEY and SVGAGI. The CDR3 region has the DNA TGTGCCAGCACCAGATCCCGGGGCTCACCCCTCCACTTT. This codes for CASTRSRGSPLHF.